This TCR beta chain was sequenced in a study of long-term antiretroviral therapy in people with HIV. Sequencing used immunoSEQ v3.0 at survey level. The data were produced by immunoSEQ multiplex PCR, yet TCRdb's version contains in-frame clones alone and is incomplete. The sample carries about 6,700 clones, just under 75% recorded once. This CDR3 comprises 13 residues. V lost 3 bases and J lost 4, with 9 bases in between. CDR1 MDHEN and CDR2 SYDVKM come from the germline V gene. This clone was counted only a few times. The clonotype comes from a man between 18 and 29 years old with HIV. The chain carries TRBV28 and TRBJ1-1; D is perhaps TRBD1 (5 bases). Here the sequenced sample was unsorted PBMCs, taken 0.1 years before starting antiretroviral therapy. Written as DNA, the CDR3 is TGTGCCAGCAGTTTTCGGGGGAGCACTGAAGCTTTCTTT. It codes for CASSFRGSTEAFF.